The clone carrying this T cell receptor beta chain appeared a few times. The antigen remains unidentified. Germline assignment: CDR1 LNHDA and CDR2 SQIVND (reference sequence). This CDR3 is 14 amino acids long. Trimming took 4 bases from V and 6 from J, leaving 15 bases between them. TCRdb's table, derived via immunoSEQ multiplex PCR, lists solely in-frame clones and lacks some. Of 85,000 to 95,000 clones in the sample, 75% to 95% were seen once. These data come from a study of OX40 agonist ivuxolimab in advanced cancers. Study findings and constraints: Not determined was the antigen specificity of the expanded peripheral T cells. Clonal expansion by week 6 occurred in CD4+ and CD8+ blood T cells (at 0.1 to 3.0 mg/kg).

The chain couples TRBV19 to TRBJ1-2, with TRBD1 as a possible D gene (6 bases). Sequenced here: CD4+ or CD8+ T cells sorted from blood, sampled in a trial of the OX40 agonist ivuxolimab. The receptor's source is an adult with an advanced solid tumor such as melanoma, head and neck, liver or kidney cancer. Here the CDR3 DNA reads TGTGCCAGTAGTACCCATAGCGCAGGGGATGGCTACACCTTC. It yields the protein CASSTHSAGDGYTF.